This T cell receptor (beta chain) is from a study of T-cell reconstitution after alpha-beta-depleted transplantation in children. This clonotype came up many times. CDR3 length equals 14 residues. V was trimmed by 3 bases and J by 1 base, leaving 10 bases between them. Per germline, CDR1 SGHRS and CDR2 YFSETQ. Researchers prepared the TCRbeta library using unique molecular identifiers, the study reports. TCRdb recomputed calls from the PCR reads with MiXCR, one row per CDR3 protein. The data contain about 260,000 distinct CDR3 sequences, around 7.5% of them singletons. Material: PBMCs, mostly from graft donor cells, obtained 180 days after TCRalphabeta/CD19-depleted stem cell transplant. This chain joins TRBV5-1 and TRBJ1-2; D not certain. This receptor was taken from a male patient younger than 18 who had a stem cell transplant for acute lymphoblastic leukemia, so the T cells may come from the graft donor. CDR3 in DNA: TGCGCCAGCAGCTCTTCTGGGAGTAACTATGGCTACACCTTC. Protein sequence: CASSSSGSNYGYTF. Using reference TRBV5-1 and TRBJ1-2 for the parts outside the CDR3, the full variable domain is KAGVTQTPRYLIKTRGQQVTLSCSPISGHRSVSWYQQTPGQGLQFLFEYFSETQRNKGNFPGRFSGRQFSNSRSEMNVSTLELGDSALYLCASSSSGSNYGYTFGSGTRLTVV.